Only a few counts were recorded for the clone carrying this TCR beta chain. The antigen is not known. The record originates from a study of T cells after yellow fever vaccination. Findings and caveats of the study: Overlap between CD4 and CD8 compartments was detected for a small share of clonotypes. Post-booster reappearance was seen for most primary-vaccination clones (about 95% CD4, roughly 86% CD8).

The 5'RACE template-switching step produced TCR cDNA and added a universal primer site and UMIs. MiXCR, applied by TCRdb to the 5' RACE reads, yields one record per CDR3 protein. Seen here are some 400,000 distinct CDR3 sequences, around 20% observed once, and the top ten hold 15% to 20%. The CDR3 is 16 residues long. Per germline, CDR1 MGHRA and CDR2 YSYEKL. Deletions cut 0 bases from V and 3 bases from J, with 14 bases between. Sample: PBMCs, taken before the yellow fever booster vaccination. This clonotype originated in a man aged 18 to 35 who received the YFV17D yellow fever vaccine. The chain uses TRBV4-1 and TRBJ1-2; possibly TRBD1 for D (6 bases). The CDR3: CASSQEPQGKDYGYTF. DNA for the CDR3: TGCGCCAGCAGCCAAGAACCTCAGGGGAAGGACTATGGCTACACCTTC.